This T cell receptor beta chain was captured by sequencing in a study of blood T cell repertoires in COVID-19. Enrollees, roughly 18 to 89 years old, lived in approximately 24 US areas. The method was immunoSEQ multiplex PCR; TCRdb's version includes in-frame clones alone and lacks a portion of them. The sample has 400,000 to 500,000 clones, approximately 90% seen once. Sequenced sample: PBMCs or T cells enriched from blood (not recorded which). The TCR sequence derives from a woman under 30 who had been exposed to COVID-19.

The CDR3 here is CASSQVFSTEAFF. In DNA form, the CDR3 reads TGTGCCAGCAGCCAAGTTTTTAGCACTGAAGCTTTCTTT. The V gene is TRBV3-1 (or the pseudogene TRBV3-2), the J gene TRBJ1-1; D is undetermined. The germline V and J ends were trimmed by 1 base and 4 bases, with 7 bases remaining between them. Per germline, CDR1 LGHDT and CDR2 YNNKEL (reference sequence). The CDR3 has 13 amino acids.